This T cell receptor (beta chain) was sequenced during a study of blood T cell repertoires in COVID-19. Seattle patient enrollment occurred during active infection, with longitudinal follow-up thereafter. This CDR3 has 12 amino acids. Germline V CDR1 and CDR2: SGHDN, FVKESK. Trimming pared 4 bases from V and 2 bases from J, leaving 6 bases between. As handled by the study authors: Amplification of reference gene primers was used by the study to estimate nucleated cell counts. Only in-frame clones appear in the TCRdb table, and some are missing; sequencing was by immunoSEQ multiplex PCR. V and J calls and clone size are copied from that table; D and trimming were computed from the DNA. The sample carries about 480,000 clones, roughly 89% recorded once.

The specimen sequenced was peripheral blood. J is TRBJ2-7 and V is TRBV14; D not resolved. This TCR was sampled from a young man with COVID-19, enrolled during active disease. CDR3 nucleotides: TGTGCCAGCAGCCCGTCTCCCTACGAGCAGTACTTC. Translating gives CASSPSPYEQYF. Full variable domain (outside the CDR3, taken from reference TRBV14 and TRBJ2-7): EAGVTQFPSHSVIEKGQTVTLRCDPISGHDNLYWYRRVMGKEIKFLLHFVKESKQDESGMPNNRFLAERTGGTYSTLKVQPAELEDSGVYFCASSPSPYEQYFGPGTRLTVT.